This TCR beta chain originates from a study of cytomegalovirus exposure and HLA in healthy donors. Whole-study results and caveats: The study listed roughly 160 cytomegalovirus-associated TCR beta chains.

Regarding this clone: Its cognate antigen is unknown.

13 Jbeta primers and 60 Vbeta primers were used for the PCR. TCRdb's table, derived via immunoSEQ multiplex PCR, lists solely in-frame clones and lacks some. Seen here are tens of thousands of clones, approximately 86% observed once, and the top ten hold around 2.9%. Germline-derived CDR1 and CDR2 are SGHTA and FQGNSA. The CDR3 is 16 amino acids. The ends lost 4 bases at V and 6 bases at J; junction bases unmatched: 13. V gene TRBV7-2 combines with J gene TRBJ1-2, with TRBD1 matching 8 bases. Sample: PBMCs. The source is a woman between 18 and 29 years old in good health and CMV-seronegative. The CDR3 nucleotides are TGTGCCAGCAGCTCCGACAGGGGCCCCGCCGGAAATGGCTACACCTTC. Translated: CASSSDRGPAGNGYTF.